This TCR beta chain was retrieved from a study of T cells in women clearing cervical HPV infection (dated by TCRdb to 2017 to 2018). Concerning the study at large: The cases were 25 to 30 women with histologically confirmed HPV16-related CIN3 or worse, and 2 of these cases were invasive cancers. The controls were about two dozen women whose single incident HPV16 infection cleared within 12 months with no development of precancer or cancer. Case blood was taken at the visit when the lesion was first identified, whereas control blood was taken when infection was no longer detected. Among cases, blood sampling occurred a median of around 160 days after lesion detection, with an interquartile range of roughly 85 to 210 days. Since only a few of the women had HLA typing available, the possibility that HLA type was acting as a confounder could not be ruled out. An exploratory proof-of-principle case-control study, nested within the Guanacaste HPV Natural History Study in Costa Rica, was conducted to compare TCR repertoires across cervical HPV16 outcomes. Cases and controls were matched on year of sample collection and on age within five years. Cases had a median age of about 34 years and controls had a median age of approximately 38, with no significant differences in baseline characteristics. The parent cohort enrolled 10,000 or so women aged 18 or older in Guanacaste, Costa Rica, during about 1992 to 1995 and followed them for seven to eight years. As quality controls, five blinded duplicates were added to each group, bringing the total to about 60 samples made up of 50 participants and 10 or so replicates.

The immunoSEQ assay used multiplex PCR to amplify TCR beta CDR3 regions from an average of around 1.2 ug of genomic DNA per sample. Primer bias was corrected in the assay by using a complete synthetic TCR repertoire to establish an amplification baseline. The amplicons were sequenced using the Illumina platform. For the original study's pipeline: Sequence errors were corrected by clustering with frequency ratios and a modified nearest-neighbor algorithm, and the sequences were then analyzed in the immunoSEQ Analyzer using IMGT gene definitions. At each rarefaction depth, TCR richness and evenness were averaged over 20 rarefaction repeats, and samples with fewer sequences than the depth were excluded. V, D and J gene relative abundances were compared between groups with Wilcoxon rank sum tests, applying FDR correction. An intraclass correlation of about 96% for TCR richness and an average of roughly 83% across some 69 gene segments were obtained from the blinded duplicates. TCRdb retrieved this table from immuneACCESS and kept in-frame rearrangements only. Not all clones are present; in checked studies, unresolved V genes account for under half, and no reason is known for the remainder. The V and J calls and clone size come from that table; D and trimming were worked out from the DNA. For this sample, the table gives under 40,000 clones. The ten largest clones capture about 3.7% of the sample.

As encoded in the germline V gene, CDR1 is MNHNS while CDR2 is SASEGT. From the cysteine up to the phenylalanine, the CDR3 has a length of 12 residues. The 27 bases shown cover part of the CDR3, and their frame starts at base 1. Every participant had a single incident cervical HPV16 infection, and prevalent HPV16 infections were excluded. Cervical HPV DNA was detected by MY09/MY11 PCR and genotyped by dot-blot hybridization. Approximately 16 mL of heparinized blood were centrifuged, and the buffy coat was aliquoted, frozen at -30°C, then stored at -80°C. Genomic DNA was extracted from buffy coat specimens using QIAGEN kits. Points on this clone: Its recognized antigen is unknown. The read ends 3 residues before the CDR3 terminus; that terminus is restored from the germline J gene.

Paper-wide results and their limitations: The cross-sectional design could not show whether associations preceded infection or resulted from it; effector/memory subsets and HPV-specific T cells were not isolated. Because T-cell numbers per sample were unknown, differences in richness could reflect varying T-cell content rather than repertoire biology. Random forest classifiers combining richness and V gene abundances distinguished cases from controls with an estimated AUC of more than 0.75. Significantly higher TCR repertoire richness was observed in CIN3+ cases than in controls across sequencing depths, whereas no difference in evenness was found. Cases had lower TRBV6-7 relative abundance than controls (about 0.1% versus 0.15%; Bonferroni P = 0.0008).

This TCR came from a woman aged 18-69 years with a cervical HPV16 infection that either progressed to CIN3+ or cleared (not recorded which). The rearranged chain carries TRBV6-1 and TRBJ1-2; the D segment could be TRBD1, given 6 matching bases. Input material: blood buffy coat. The CDR3 DNA, read in part, is TGTGCCAGCAGTGACAGGGGCTACGAC. This gives the protein CASSDRGYD. The CDR3 in full is CASSDRGYDYTF.